The source of this T cell receptor (beta chain) is a study of cytomegalovirus exposure and HLA in healthy donors. Study results and caveats: High sensitivity and specificity were reportedly achieved when the classifier diagnosed cytomegalovirus status. Common viral pathogens were later found to be apparently linked to several of the most significant clusters. Cytomegalovirus-associated TCR beta chains were listed, numbering over 150. A later analysis revealed that TCR association rates differed between HLA loci, peaking at DRB1 and bottoming out at HLA-C.

This PCR relied on a set of 60 Vbeta primers and 13 Jbeta primers. Data came from immunoSEQ multiplex PCR; TCRdb stores just in-frame clones and leaves some out. The sample includes over 150,000 clones, almost 80% seen only once; the top ten take over 0.95%. Worth noting for this clone: Its antigen is as yet unknown.

Germline V gives CDR1 MRHNA, CDR2 SNTAGT. The CDR3 sequence is 16 residues long. V was clipped by 2 bases and J by 3 bases; unmatched bases: 8. The V call is TRBV6-4, the J call TRBJ1-2; 8 nucleotides match TRBD1. This sequence was found in a woman aged 45-65 years in good health and CMV-seronegative. Sequenced input: PBMCs. CDR3 sequence reads: CASSDTRTGTHYGYTF. The CDR3 DNA is TGTGCCAGCAGTGACACACGGACAGGGACGCACTATGGCTACACCTTC.